This paragraph covers one T cell receptor beta chain sequence. V lost 2 bases to trimming and J lost 6 bases; unmatched junction nucleotides: 6. The CDR3 extends over 13 amino acids. Germline-derived CDR1 and CDR2 are SQVTM and ANQGSEA. The record originates from a study of blood T cell repertoires in COVID-19. Assay: immunoSEQ multiplex PCR; the TCRdb copy retains only in-frame clones and omits some. The top ten clones hold under 7.5% of a sample with about 190,000 clones, roughly 87% of them seen once. The chain is built from TRBV29-1 and TRBJ2-7, with 8 bases matching TRBD2. Sequenced: peripheral blood. This TCR came from a woman aged 40 to 50 with acute or convalescent COVID-19. CDR3 DNA sequence: TGCAGCGTTGAACTTGCGGGGGGTCCCGAGCAGTACTTC. Its translation is CSVELAGGPEQYF.